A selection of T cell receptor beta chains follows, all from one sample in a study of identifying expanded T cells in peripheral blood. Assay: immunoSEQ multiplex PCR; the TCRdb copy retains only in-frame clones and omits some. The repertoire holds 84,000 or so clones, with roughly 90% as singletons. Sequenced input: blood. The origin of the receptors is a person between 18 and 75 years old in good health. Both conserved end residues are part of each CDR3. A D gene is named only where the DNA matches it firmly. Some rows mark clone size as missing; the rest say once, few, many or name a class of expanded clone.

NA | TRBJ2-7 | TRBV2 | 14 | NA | TGTGCCAGCAGGGACTCCCCAAGTGGGTACGAGCAGTACTTC | CASRDSPSGYEQYF
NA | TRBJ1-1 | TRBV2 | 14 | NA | TGTGCCAGCAGTGTGATTGGATCCAACACTGAAGCTTTCTTT | CASSVIGSNTEAFF
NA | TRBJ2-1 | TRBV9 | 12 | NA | TGTGCCAGCAGCGGGGGGTTCAATGAGCAGTTCTTC | CASSGGFNEQFF
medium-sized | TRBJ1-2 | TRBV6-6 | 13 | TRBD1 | TGTGCCAGCAGCCTCCAGACAGGGGGCGATAGTACCTTC | CASSLQTGGDSTF
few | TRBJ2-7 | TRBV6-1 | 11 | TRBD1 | TGTGCCAGCAGTGAACAGGGGACAGCGTACTTC | CASSEQGTAYF
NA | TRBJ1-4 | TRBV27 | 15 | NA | TGTGCCAGCCCCCACAAACGGCCCAAAAATGAAAAACTGTTTTTT | CASPHKRPKNEKLFF
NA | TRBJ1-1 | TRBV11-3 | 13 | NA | TGTGCCAGCAGCCCGCAGGAGAACACTGAAGCTTTCTTT | CASSPQENTEAFF
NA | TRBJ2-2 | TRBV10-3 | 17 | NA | TGTGCCATCAGTGAGTCGATAGGTCAAAGTGGAGGCGGGGAGCTGTTTTTT | CAISESIGQSGGGELFF
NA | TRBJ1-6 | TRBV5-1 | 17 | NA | TGCGCCAGCAGCGGGGACCAGGTGGGCTCCTATAATTCACCCCTCCACTTT | CASSGDQVGSYNSPLHF
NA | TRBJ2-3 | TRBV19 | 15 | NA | TGTGCCAGTAGTATCCGGCCAGCTAGCACAGATACGCAGTATTTT | CASSIRPASTDTQYF
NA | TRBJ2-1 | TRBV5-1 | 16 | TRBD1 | TGCGCCAGCAGCATCCAGACAGGGGGTCTGGGCAATGAGCAGTTCTTC | CASSIQTGGLGNEQFF
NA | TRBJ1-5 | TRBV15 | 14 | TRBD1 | TGTGCCACCAGTCGCCAGGGGGTGGCTCAGCCCCAGCATTTT | CATSRQGVAQPQHF
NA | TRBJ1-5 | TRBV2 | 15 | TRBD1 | TGTGCCAGCAGCAAGACAGGGGGCGCGGGTCAGCCCCAGCATTTT | CASSKTGGAGQPQHF
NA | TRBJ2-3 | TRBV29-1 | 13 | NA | TGCAGCGGGTCGTCAGGGTTCACAGATACGCAGTATTTT | CSGSSGFTDTQYF
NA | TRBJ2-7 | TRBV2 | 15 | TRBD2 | TGTGCCAGCAGCCGTAGCGGGAGTAGCTCCTACGAGCAGTACTTC | CASSRSGSSSYEQYF
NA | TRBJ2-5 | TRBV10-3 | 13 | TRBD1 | TGTGCCACCCAAAAGACAGGGTTGGGGACCCAGTACTTC | CATQKTGLGTQYF
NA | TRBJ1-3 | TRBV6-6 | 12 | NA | TGTGCCAGCATCTCAACCCCCAACACCATATATTTT | CASISTPNTIYF
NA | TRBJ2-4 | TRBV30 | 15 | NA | TGTGCCTGGAGGGGATCCGAGGGAGCCAAAAACATTCAGTACTTC | CAWRGSEGAKNIQYF
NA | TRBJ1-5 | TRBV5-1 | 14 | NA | TGCGCCAGCAGCTTGGTAGGGGGCAATCAGCCCCAGCATTTT | CASSLVGGNQPQHF
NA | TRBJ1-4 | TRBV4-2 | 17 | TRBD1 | TGTGCCAGCAGCCGCCCGGGACAGGGGGCGACTAATGAAAAACTGTTTTTT | CASSRPGQGATNEKLFF
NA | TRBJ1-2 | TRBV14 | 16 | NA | TGTGCCAGCAGCCAAGATACCCTTTCGGGAAACTATGGCTACACCTTC | CASSQDTLSGNYGYTF
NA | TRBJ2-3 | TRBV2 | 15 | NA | TGTGCCAGCAGTGATTCAGGACACGCCACAGATACGCAGTATTTT | CASSDSGHATDTQYF
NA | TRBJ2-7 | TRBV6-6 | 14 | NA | TGTGCCAGCAGTTACGACCCCAGCTCCTACGAGCAGTACTTC | CASSYDPSSYEQYF
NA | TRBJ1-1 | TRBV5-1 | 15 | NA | TGCGCCAGCAGCTTCAATACAGCCGGGAACACTGAAGCTTTCTTT | CASSFNTAGNTEAFF
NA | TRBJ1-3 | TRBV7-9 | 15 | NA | TGTGCCAGCAGCTTAGGTCCAGGGGCTGGAAACACCATATATTTT | CASSLGPGAGNTIYF
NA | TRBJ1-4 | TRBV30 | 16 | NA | TGTGCCTGGAGCGATCCTGACAGGTCTTATAATGAAAAACTGTTTTTT | CAWSDPDRSYNEKLFF
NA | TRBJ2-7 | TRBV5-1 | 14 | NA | TGCGCCAGCAGCTTGGCCGATGTCCCCTACGAGCAGTACTTC | CASSLADVPYEQYF
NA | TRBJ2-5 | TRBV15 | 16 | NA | TGTGCCACCAGCAGAGGCGTTGCGGGGGCAGGGGAGACCCAGTACTTC | CATSRGVAGAGETQYF
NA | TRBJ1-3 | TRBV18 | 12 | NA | TGTGCCAGCTCACCGTCTGGAAACACCATATATTTT | CASSPSGNTIYF
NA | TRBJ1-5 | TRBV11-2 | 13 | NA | TGTGCCAGCAGCCCACACTTTGGTCAGCCCCAGCATTTT | CASSPHFGQPQHF
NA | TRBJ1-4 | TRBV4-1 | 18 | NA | TGCGCCAGCAGCCAAGATTTATACAGGCGTGCAACTAATGAAAAACTGTTTTTT | CASSQDLYRRATNEKLFF
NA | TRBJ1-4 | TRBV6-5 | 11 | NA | TGTGCCAGCGGGGTTAATGAAAAACTGTTTTTT | CASGVNEKLFF